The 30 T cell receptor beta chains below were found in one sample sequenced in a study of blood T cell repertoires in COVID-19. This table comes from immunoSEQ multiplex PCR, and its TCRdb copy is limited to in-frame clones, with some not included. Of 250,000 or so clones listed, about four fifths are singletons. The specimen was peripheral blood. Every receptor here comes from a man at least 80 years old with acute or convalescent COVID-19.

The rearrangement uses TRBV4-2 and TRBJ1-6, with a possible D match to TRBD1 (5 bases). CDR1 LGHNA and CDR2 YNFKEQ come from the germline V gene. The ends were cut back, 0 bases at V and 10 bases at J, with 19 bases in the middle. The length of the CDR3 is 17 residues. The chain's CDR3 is CASSQEGPGQGGSPLHF. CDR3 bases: TGTGCCAGCAGCCAAGAGGGTCCAGGGCAGGGCGGATCACCCCTCCACTTT.

The DNA of the CDR3 is TGTGCCAGCAGTCCAGGGGGCGTAGTAGTAGAGACCCAGTACTTC. It specifies CASSPGGVVVETQYF. The chain has TRBV5-5 and TRBJ2-5, with 8 bases that match TRBD1. This CDR3 is built from 15 residues. CDR1 is SGHKS, CDR2 YYEKEE, per germline (reference sequence). V trimming: 5 bases; J trimming: 4 bases; junction bases outside the gene matches: 10.

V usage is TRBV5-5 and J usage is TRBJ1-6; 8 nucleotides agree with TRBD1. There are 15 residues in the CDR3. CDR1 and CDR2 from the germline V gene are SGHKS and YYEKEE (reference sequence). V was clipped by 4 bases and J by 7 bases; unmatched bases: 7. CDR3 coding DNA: TGTGCCAGCAGCCAATGGACAGGGATAAATTCACCCCTCCACTTT. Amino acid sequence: CASSQWTGINSPLHF.

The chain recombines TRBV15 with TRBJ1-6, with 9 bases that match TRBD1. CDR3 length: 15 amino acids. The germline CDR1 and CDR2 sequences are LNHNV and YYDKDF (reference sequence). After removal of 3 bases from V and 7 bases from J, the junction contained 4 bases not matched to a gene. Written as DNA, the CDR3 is TGTGCCACCAGCAGGGGGGGACAGGGCAATTCACCCCTCCACTTT. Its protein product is CATSRGGQGNSPLHF.

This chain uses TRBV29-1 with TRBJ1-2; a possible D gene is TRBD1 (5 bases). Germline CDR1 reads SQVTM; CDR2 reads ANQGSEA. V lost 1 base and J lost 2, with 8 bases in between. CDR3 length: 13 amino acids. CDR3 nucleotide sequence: TGCAGCGTTGAAGTCGGGGGGAACTATGGCTACACCTTC. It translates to CSVEVGGNYGYTF.

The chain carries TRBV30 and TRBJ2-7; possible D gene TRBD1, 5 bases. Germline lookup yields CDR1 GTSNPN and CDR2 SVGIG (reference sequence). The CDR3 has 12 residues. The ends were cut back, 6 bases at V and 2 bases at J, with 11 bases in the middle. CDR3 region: CACDSHTYEQYF. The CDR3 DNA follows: TGTGCCTGCGACAGTCATACCTACGAGCAGTACTTC.

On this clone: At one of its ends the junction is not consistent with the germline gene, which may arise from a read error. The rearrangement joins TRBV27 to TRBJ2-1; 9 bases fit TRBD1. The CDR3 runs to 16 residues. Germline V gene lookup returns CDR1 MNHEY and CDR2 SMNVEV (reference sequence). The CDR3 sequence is CTSSLRGGQGPNEQFF. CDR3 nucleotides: TGTACCAGCAGCCTGAGGGGGGGACAGGGACCGAATGAGCAGTTCTTC.

The CDR3 nucleotides read TGCAGCGTTGAAGGTTCGTTGCACGGAGATTCCTATGGCTACACCTTC. It specifies CSVEGSLHGDSYGYTF. The chain uses TRBV29-1 and TRBJ1-2; no definite D call. Germline V CDR1 and CDR2: SQVTM, ANQGSEA. Deletions cut 1 base from V and 4 bases from J, with 19 bases between. CDR3 length: 16 amino acids.

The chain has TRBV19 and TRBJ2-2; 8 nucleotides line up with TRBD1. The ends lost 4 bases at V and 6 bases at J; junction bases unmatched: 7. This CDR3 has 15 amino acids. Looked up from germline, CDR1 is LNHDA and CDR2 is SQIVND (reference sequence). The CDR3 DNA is TGTGCCAGTAGTACTACAGGGGGTCGGGCCGGGGAGCTGTTTTTT. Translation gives CASSTTGGRAGELFF.

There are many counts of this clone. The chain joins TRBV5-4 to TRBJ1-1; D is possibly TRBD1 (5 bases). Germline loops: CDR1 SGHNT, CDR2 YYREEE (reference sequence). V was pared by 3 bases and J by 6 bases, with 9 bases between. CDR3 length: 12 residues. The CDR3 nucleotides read TGTGCCAGCAGCTCGGCGGGGGCTGAAGCTTTCTTT. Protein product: CASSSAGAEAFF. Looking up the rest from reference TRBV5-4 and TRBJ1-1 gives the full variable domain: ETGVTQSPTHLIKTRGQQVTLRCSSQSGHNTVSWYQQALGQGPQFIFQYYREEENGRGNFPPRFSGLQFPNYSSELNVNALELDDSALYLCASSSAGAEAFFGQGTRLTVV.

CDR3 amino acids: CASSAGQANYGYTF. The CDR3 DNA sequence: TGTGCCAGCAGCGCTGGACAGGCAAACTATGGCTACACCTTC. The chain recombines TRBV7-9 with TRBJ1-2; 7 nucleotides match TRBD1. The V segment lost 5 bases and the J segment 2 bases; nucleotides outside the gene matches: 5. The CDR3 covers 14 residues. Germline assignment: CDR1 SEHNR and CDR2 FQNEAQ (reference sequence).

This CDR3 is CSAAGTGNEQFF. The CDR3 nucleotides are TGCAGCGCTGCGGGGACTGGCAATGAGCAGTTCTTC. The chain links TRBV29-1 to TRBJ2-1; tentatively, D is TRBD2 (6 bases). The CDR3 sequence is 12 residues long. Deletions cut 7 bases from V and 6 bases from J, with 13 bases between. Looked up from germline, CDR1 is SQVTM and CDR2 is ANQGSEA.

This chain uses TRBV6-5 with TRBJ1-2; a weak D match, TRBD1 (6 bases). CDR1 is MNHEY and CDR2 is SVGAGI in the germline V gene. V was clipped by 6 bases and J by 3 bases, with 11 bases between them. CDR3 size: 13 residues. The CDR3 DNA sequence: TGTGCCAGCAGGTACAGGGAGTACTATGGCTACACCTTC. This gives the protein CASRYREYYGYTF.

The CDR3 DNA follows: TGTGCCAGCAGCTTAGTGGGATCCGGGACAGGGGGCGAAAAACTGTTTTTT. It is translated as CASSLVGSGTGGEKLFF. This chain joins TRBV7-2 and TRBJ1-4, with 12 positions matching TRBD1. The V gene's germline CDR1 is SGHTA and CDR2 FQGNSA. Losses at the gene ends were 1 base for V and 8 bases for J; bases not matched to a gene: 8. The CDR3 covers 17 residues.

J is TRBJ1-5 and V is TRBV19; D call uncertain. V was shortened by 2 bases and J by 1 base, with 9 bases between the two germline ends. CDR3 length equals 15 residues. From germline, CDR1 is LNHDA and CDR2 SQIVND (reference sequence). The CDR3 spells CASSIRSQSNQPQHF. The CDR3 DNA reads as TGTGCCAGTAGTATACGAAGCCAAAGCAATCAGCCCCAGCATTTT.

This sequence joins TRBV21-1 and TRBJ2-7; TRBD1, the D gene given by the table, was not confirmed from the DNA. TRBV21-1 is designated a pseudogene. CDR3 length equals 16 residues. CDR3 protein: CASSKSGQVSSYEQYF. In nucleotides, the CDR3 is TGTGCCAGCAGCAAATCCGGACAGGTGAGCTCCTACGAGCAGTACTTC.

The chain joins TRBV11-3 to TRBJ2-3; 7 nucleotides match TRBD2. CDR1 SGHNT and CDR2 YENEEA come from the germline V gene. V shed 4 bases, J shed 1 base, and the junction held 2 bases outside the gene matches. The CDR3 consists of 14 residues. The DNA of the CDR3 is TGTGCCAGCAGCTCCGGACTAGGCACAGATACGCAGTATTTT. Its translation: CASSSGLGTDTQYF. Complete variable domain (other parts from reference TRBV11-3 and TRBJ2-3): EAGVVQSPRYKIIEKKQPVAFWCNPISGHNTLYWYLQNLGQGPELLIRYENEEAVDDSQLPKDRFSAERLKGVDSTLKIQPAELGDSAVYLCASSSGLGTDTQYFGPGTRLTVL.

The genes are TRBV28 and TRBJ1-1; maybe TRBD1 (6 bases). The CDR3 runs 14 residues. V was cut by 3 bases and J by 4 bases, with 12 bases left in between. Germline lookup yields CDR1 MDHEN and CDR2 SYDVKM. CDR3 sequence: CASSFSGAGTEAFF. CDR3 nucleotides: TGTGCCAGCAGTTTTTCAGGGGCTGGCACTGAAGCTTTCTTT.

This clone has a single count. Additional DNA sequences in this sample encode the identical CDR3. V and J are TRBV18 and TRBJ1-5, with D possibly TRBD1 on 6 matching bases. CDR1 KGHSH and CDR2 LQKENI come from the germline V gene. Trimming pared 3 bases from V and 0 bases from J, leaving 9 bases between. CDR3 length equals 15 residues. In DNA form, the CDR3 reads TGTGCCAGCTCACCGCGGGGGCATAGCAATCAGCCCCAGCATTTT. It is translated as CASSPRGHSNQPQHF.

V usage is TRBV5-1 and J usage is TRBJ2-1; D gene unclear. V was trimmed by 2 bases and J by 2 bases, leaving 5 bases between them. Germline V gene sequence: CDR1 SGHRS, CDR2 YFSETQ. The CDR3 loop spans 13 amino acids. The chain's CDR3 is CASSFDTYNEQFF. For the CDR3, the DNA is TGCGCCAGCAGCTTTGACACCTACAATGAGCAGTTCTTC. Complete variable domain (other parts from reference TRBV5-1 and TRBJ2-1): KAGVTQTPRYLIKTRGQQVTLSCSPISGHRSVSWYQQTPGQGLQFLFEYFSETQRNKGNFPGRFSGRQFSNSRSEMNVSTLELGDSALYLCASSFDTYNEQFFGPGTRLTVL.

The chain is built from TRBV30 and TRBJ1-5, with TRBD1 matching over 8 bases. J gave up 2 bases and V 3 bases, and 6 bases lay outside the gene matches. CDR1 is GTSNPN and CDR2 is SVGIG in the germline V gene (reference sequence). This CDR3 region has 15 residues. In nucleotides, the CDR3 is TGTGCCTGGAGCCCGGGACAGGTTCGCAATCAGCCCCAGCATTTT. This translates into CAWSPGQVRNQPQHF.

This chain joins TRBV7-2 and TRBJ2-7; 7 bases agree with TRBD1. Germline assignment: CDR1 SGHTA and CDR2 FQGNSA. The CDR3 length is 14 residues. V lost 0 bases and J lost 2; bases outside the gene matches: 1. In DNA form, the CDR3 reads TGTGCCAGCAGCTTAGCGACAGGGACCTACGAGCAGTACTTC. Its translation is CASSLATGTYEQYF.

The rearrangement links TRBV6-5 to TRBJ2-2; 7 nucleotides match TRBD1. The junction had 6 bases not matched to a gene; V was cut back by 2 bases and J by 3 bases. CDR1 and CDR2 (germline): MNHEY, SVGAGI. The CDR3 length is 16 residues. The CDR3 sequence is CASSYGWTGHTGELFF. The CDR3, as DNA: TGTGCCAGCAGTTACGGTTGGACAGGTCACACCGGGGAGCTGTTTTTT.

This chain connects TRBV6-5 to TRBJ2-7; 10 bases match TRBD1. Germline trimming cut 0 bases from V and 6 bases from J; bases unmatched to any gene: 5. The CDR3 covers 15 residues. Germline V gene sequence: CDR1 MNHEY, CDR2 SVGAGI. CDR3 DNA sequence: TGTGCCAGCAGTTACTCCGGGACAGGGGCAAGCGAGCAGTACTTC. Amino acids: CASSYSGTGASEQYF.

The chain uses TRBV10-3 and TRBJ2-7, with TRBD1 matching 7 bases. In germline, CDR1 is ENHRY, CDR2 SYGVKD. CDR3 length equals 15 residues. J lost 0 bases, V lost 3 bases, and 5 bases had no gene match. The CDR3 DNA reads TGTGCCATCAGTGATCCCGGGACAGCCTCCTACGAGCAGTACTTC. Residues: CAISDPGTASYEQYF.

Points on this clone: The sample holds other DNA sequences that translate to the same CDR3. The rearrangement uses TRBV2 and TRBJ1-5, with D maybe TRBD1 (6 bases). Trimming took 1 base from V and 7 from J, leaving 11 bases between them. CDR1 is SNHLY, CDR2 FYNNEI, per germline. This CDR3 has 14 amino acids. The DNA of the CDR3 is TGTGCCAGCAGTGAAGGGGGGCAGCGACAGCCCCAGCATTTT. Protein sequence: CASSEGGQRQPQHF.

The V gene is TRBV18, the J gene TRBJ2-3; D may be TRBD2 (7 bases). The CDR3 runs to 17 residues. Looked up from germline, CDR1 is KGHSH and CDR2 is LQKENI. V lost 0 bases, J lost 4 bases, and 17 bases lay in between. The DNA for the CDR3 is TGTGCCAGCTCACCACCTAGAGGGGGGGCTGGCGCAGATACGCAGTATTTT. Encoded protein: CASSPPRGGAGADTQYF.

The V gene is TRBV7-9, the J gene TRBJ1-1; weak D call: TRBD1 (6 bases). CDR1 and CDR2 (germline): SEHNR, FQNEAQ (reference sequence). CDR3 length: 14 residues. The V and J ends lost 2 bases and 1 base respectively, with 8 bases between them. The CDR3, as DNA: TGTGCCAGCAGCTTATTACAGGGGAACACTGAAGCTTTCTTT. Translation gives CASSLLQGNTEAFF. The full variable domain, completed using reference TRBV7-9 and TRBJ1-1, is DTGVSQNPRHKITKRGQNVTFRCDPISEHNRLYWYRQTLGQGPEFLTYFQNEAQLEKSRLLSDRFSAERPKGSFSTLEIQRTEQGDSAMYLCASSLLQGNTEAFFGQGTRLTVV.

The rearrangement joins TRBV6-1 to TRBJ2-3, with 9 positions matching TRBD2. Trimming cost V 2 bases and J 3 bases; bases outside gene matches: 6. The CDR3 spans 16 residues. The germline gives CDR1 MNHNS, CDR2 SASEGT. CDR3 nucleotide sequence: TGTGCCAGCAGTGAACGGGCGGGGGGGCCGACAGATACGCAGTATTTT. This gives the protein CASSERAGGPTDTQYF.

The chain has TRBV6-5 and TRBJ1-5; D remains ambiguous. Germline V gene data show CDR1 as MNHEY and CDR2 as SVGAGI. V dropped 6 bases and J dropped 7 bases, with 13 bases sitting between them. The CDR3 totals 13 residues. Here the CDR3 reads CASRREEWQPQHF. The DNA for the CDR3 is TGTGCCAGCAGGAGGGAGGAGTGGCAGCCCCAGCATTTT.